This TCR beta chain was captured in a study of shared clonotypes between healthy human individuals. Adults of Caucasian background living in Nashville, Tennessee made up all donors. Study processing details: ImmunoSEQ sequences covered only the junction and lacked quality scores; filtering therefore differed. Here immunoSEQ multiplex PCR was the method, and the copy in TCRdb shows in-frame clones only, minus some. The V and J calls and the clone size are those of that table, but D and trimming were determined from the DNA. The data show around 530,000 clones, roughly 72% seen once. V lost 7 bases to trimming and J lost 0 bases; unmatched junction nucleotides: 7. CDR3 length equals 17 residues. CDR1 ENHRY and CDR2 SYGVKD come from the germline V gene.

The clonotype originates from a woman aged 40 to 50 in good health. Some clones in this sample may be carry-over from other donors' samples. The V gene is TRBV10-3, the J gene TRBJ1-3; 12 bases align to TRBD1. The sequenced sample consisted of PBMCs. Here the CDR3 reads CAIKPGQGAYSGNTIYF. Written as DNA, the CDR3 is TGTGCCATCAAACCGGGACAGGGGGCTTACTCTGGAAACACCATATATTTT.